The sequence of this T cell receptor beta chain was determined in a study of T cells after yellow fever vaccination (dated by TCRdb to between 2018 and 2020). With respect to the entire study: Libraries from fractions with low cell numbers were prepared with the SMART-Seq v4 Ultra Low Input RNA kit. To follow T-cell clones before and after both primary and booster YFV17D yellow fever vaccination, bulk TCR alpha and beta repertoires underwent longitudinal sequencing. Two healthy male donors, one aged 18 to 30 and one aged 30 to 40 years, were included in the cohort. Blood was collected at multiple timepoints before and after primary and secondary immunization, and bulk PBMC replicates and cell subsets were isolated.

Inclusive of the bounding cysteine and phenylalanine, the CDR3 is 13 residues long. The read is trimmed to its CDR3 DNA, 39 bases read in frame from base 1. CDR1 is given as SGHRS and CDR2 as YFSETQ, both from the germline V gene. Between the V and J ends, shortened by 7 bases and 1 base respectively, the junction contains 11 bases. Reading the label with the study, this specimen's treatment or condition is: live attenuated yellow fever vaccine strain. Two biological replicates of bulk PBMCs were collected at each blood-draw timepoint. PBMCs were isolated from peripheral blood using a standard Ficoll-Paque protocol. RNA was extracted with TriZol from bulk PBMCs, CD4 and CD8 fractions, and dextramer-positive and dextramer-negative fractions. Beyond this particular receptor, the publication reports: FACS-sorted repertoires could contain abundant contaminating clonotypes from the bulk population, so computational filtering was required. After the booster, most of the clones that had expanded following primary vaccination were detected again (96% of CD4 and 80% to 90% of CD8), which suggests that memory was broadly maintained. Compared with the primary T-cell response, the secondary T-cell response was weaker but faster, peaking on day 5 rather than day 15. A small share of clonotypes occurred in both CD4 and CD8 compartments, likely arising from convergent recombination. Only two donors were included in the study, so the extent to which the findings can be generalized is limited.

Many counts were recorded for this clonotype. Its antigen is not yet known. Per-base qualities were not stored, and no clone one base away is much larger. The run used an Illumina NovaSeq 6000. TCR cDNA was synthesized by 5'RACE template switching, through which a universal primer site and unique molecular identifiers were introduced. Priming of cDNA synthesis was performed from both the TCR alpha and TCR beta constant segments. Libraries were amplified in two PCR steps, with sample barcodes and sequencing adapters added in the second step. Sequencing of the libraries was done on either Illumina HiSeq 2500 (2x100 bp) or NovaSeq (2x150 bp). Per the source publication's procedure: MIGEC handled demultiplexing of reads and collapsing into UMI consensus sequences, while MiXCR performed V(D)J alignment. Vaccine-responding clonotypes were defined with edgeR using replicate PBMC samples, requiring FDR below 0.01 and a log2 fold change above 5 up to day 15. CD4 or CD8 identity was assigned to each bulk clonotype according to whether the clonotype was present at higher abundance in the sequenced CD4 repertoire or the sequenced CD8 repertoire. TCRdb passed the public sequencing reads through fastp at Q25 and MiXCR, retaining productive beta sequences. Rows are unified per CDR3 protein, each entry keeping the most common DNA and genes. The V and J calls were determined by TCRdb, not by the authors. The sample table shows some 350,000 distinct CDR3 sequences, and approximately 4.2% are seen once. Roughly 24% of the sample rests with the top ten.

This TCR came from a man younger than 30 who received the YFV17D yellow fever vaccine. The chain couples TRBV5-1 to TRBJ1-1; there is no confident call for the D gene. The sample in question was PBMCs, obtained 5 days after the yellow fever booster vaccination. The CDR3 region has the sequence CASRQDGNTEAFF. At the DNA level, the sequence is TGCGCCAGCCGTCAGGACGGGAACACTGAAGCTTTCTTT.